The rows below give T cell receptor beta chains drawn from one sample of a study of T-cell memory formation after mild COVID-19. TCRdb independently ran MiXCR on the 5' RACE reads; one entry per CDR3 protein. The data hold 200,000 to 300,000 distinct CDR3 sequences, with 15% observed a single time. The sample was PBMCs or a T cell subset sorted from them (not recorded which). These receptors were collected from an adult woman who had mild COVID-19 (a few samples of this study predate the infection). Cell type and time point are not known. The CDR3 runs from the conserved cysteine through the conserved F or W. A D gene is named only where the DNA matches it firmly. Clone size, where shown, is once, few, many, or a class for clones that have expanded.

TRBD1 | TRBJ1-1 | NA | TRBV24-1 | TGTGCCACCAGTGAAGGACAGGGGGCCACTGAAGCTTTCTTT | CATSEGQGATEAFF
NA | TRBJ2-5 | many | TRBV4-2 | TGTGCCAGCAGCCCAGGGAGTTCGGGGCAAGAGACCCAGTACTTC | CASSPGSSGQETQYF
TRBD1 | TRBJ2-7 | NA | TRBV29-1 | TGCAGCGCAGGACAGGGGGCGTCCGTCGAGCAGTACTTC | CSAGQGASVEQYF
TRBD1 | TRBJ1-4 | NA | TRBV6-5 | TGTGCCAGCAGGGGACAGGGTTTAACTAATGAAAAACTGTTTTTT | CASRGQGLTNEKLFF
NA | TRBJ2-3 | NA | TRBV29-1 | TGCAGCGTTCGATATGACAGGCCGAGCACAGATACGCAGTATTTT | CSVRYDRPSTDTQYF
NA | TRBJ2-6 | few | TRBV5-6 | TGTGCCAGCACCTCAGGGATTTCTGGGGCCAACGTCCTGACTTTC | CASTSGISGANVLTF
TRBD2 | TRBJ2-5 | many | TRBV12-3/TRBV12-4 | TGTGCCAGCAGTTTTAGCGGGGGGACCCAAGAGACCCAGTACTTC | CASSFSGGTQETQYF
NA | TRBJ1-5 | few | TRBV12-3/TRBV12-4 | TGTGCCAGCAGTCCGAGGGGGGCAGCCCGCAATCAGCCCCAGCATTTT | CASSPRGAARNQPQHF
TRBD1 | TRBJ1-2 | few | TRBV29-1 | TGCAGCGTTTGGGACAGTCCAAACTATGGCTACACCTTC | CSVWDSPNYGYTF
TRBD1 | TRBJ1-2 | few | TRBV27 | TGTGCCAGCAGTTTATCTGGACAGGTTTTCGTTGGCTACACCTTC | CASSLSGQVFVGYTF
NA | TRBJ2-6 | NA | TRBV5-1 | TGCGCCAGCAGCTTCGTGAGGGTGGCTGGGGCCAACGTCCTGACTTTC | CASSFVRVAGANVLTF
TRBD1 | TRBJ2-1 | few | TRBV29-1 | TGCAGCGTTGACCTCCCGGACAGGGGCAGGTTTAGTGAGCAGTTCTTC | CSVDLPDRGRFSEQFF
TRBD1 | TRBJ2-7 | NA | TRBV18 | TGTGCCAGCTCCCAGGGCGGGGGACAGGGCTACGAGCAGTACTTC | CASSQGGGQGYEQYF
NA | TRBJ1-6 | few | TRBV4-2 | TGTGCCAGCAGCCAAGATAAGGGACGTGATTCACCCCTCCACTTT | CASSQDKGRDSPLHF
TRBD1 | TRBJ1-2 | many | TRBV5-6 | TGTGCCAGCAGCCCGGGGACAGGGTTAGGGTTTGGCTACACCTTC | CASSPGTGLGFGYTF
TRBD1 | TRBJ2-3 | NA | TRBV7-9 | TGTGCCAGCAGCCCCTCGACAGGGACAGATACGCAGTATTTT | CASSPSTGTDTQYF
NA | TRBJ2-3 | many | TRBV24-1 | TGTGCCACCAGCGACCCCTTAGCAGATACGCAGTATTTT | CATSDPLADTQYF
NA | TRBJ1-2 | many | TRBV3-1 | TGTGCCAGCAGCCATGGGGACACCCGTAACTATGGCTACACCTTC | CASSHGDTRNYGYTF
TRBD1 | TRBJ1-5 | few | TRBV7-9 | TGTGCCAGCAGCCCCGACAGGGGCGGTCAGCCCCAGCATTTT | CASSPDRGGQPQHF
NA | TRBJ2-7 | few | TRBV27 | TGTGCCAGCAGTCTAGGTGCAGGATCGTCCTACGAGCAGTACTTC | CASSLGAGSSYEQYF
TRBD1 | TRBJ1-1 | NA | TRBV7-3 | TGTGCCAGCAGCTTTGCGGGACAGCTGAACACTGAAGCTTTCTTT | CASSFAGQLNTEAFF
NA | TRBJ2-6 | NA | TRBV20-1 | TGCAGTGCTAGTCGGCGAGGGAGCGCTGGGGCCAACGTCCTGACTTTC | CSASRRGSAGANVLTF
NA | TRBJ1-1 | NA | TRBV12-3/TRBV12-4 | TGTGCCAGCAGTTTTAGGGAGGACACTGAAGCTTTCTTT | CASSFREDTEAFF
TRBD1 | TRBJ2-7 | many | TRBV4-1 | TGCGCCAGCAGCCAAGAATCTCCGACAGGGGCCTTAAGCTCCTACGAGCAGTACTTC | CASSQESPTGALSSYEQYF
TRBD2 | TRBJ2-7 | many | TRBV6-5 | TGTGCCAGCAGTTACTCGGTGACTAGCGGGAGCTACGAGCAGTACTTC | CASSYSVTSGSYEQYF
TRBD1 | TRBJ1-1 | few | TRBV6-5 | TGTGCCAGCAGTTACGAGGACAGGGGTGAAGCTTTCTTT | CASSYEDRGEAFF
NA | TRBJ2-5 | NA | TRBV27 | TGTGCCAGCAGCCCAAACTACCAAGAGACCCAGTACTTC | CASSPNYQETQYF
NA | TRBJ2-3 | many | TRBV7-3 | TGTGCCAGCAGCCTCCGGGGTGGCGGGAGCACAGATACGCAGTATTTT | CASSLRGGGSTDTQYF
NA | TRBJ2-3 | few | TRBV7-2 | TGTGCCAGCAGCTTAGTGGCCAGCACAGATACGCAGTATTTT | CASSLVASTDTQYF
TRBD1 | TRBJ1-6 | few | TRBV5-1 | TGCGCCAGCAGTTTCGACAGGGGGGATTCACCCCTCCACTTT | CASSFDRGDSPLHF
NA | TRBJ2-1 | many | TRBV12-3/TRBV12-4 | TGTGCCAGCAGCCGAGAGTACGAGCAGTTCTTC | CASSREYEQFF
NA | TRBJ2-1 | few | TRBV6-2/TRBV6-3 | TGTGCCAGCAGTTACTCGAGGAAACAGTTCTTC | CASSYSRKQFF
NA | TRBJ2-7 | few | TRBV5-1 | TGCGCCAGCAGCTGGGAGGGGGTGGACTCCTACGAGCAGTACTTC | CASSWEGVDSYEQYF
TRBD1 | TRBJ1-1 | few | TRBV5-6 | TGTGCCAGCAGCATCGGGACAGCAAAGGCTTTCTTT | CASSIGTAKAFF
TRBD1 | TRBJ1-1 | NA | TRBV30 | TGTGCCTGGAGTAGGGACAGTGACACTGAAGCTTTCTTT | CAWSRDSDTEAFF
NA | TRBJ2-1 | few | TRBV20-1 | TGCAGTGCTCCCTCCCGAGGCTCCTACAATGAGCAGTTCTTC | CSAPSRGSYNEQFF
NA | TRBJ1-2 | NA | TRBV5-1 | TGCGCCAGCAGCTCGACAGAGGCTAACTATGGCTACACCTTC | CASSSTEANYGYTF
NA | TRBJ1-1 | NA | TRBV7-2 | TGTGCCAGCAGCTTAGCGGCAGCCATGAACACTGAAGCTTTCTTT | CASSLAAAMNTEAFF
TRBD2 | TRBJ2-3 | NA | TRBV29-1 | TGCAGCGTATCCCGCGGGGGTAGCGGGATTGGCACAGATACGCAGTATTTT | CSVSRGGSGIGTDTQYF
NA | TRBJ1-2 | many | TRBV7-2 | TGTGCCAGCAGCTTACAGGCGGGGGCAGCTAACTATGGCTACACCTTC | CASSLQAGAANYGYTF
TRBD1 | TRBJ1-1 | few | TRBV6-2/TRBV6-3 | TGTGCCAGCACAACCGGACAGGCAAGGAACACTGAAGCTTTCTTT | CASTTGQARNTEAFF
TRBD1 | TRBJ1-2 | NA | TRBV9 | TGTGCCAGCAGCTATACAGGGGAGTATGGCTACACCTTC | CASSYTGEYGYTF
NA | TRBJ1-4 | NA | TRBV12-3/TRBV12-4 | TGTGCCAGCAGTCGCCGTGGAGGTGAAAAACTGTTTTTT | CASSRRGGEKLFF
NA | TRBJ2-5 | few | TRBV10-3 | TGTGCCATCAGTGCGTGGGGCGAAGAGACCCAGTACTTC | CAISAWGEETQYF
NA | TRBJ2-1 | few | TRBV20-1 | TGCAGTGCTACGCAGGGATTATACAATGAGCAGTTCTTC | CSATQGLYNEQFF